The clone carrying this TCR beta chain occurred many times. The antigen is not known. The V and J ends lost 3 bases and 1 base respectively, with 9 bases between them. Looked up from germline, CDR1 is DFQATT and CDR2 is SNEGSKA (reference sequence). This CDR3 is built from 13 residues. Ahead of thyroid surgery, no patient had received treatment of any kind. The entry originates in a study of metastatic and nonmetastatic thyroid tumors. Study as a whole: From malignant and benign thyroid patients, repertoires in blood and in tumor or nodule tissue were compared. Notes on the study in general: In both blood and tumor samples, TCR beta diversity was reported significantly higher for malignant than benign nodules.

Per the authors' pipeline: Building a distant-metastasis classifier for papillary thyroid cancer drew on CDR3 differences across clinicopathological groups. Via MiXCR, TCRdb re-called the PCR reads. The V and J calls come from TCRdb's annotation, not from the publication. The sample yields tens of thousands of clones, about 12% seen once. Sequenced input: tumor tissue. The clonotype comes from a female donor with papillary thyroid cancer or a benign thyroid nodule (not recorded which). Some clones in this sample may be carry-over from other donors' samples. V is TRBV20-1 and J is TRBJ1-1, with a weak D call TRBD1 (5 bases). The CDR3 protein is CSARRQGNTEAFF. Here the CDR3 DNA reads TGCAGTGCTAGGCGTCAGGGGAACACTGAAGCTTTCTTT.